What follows describes a single TCR beta chain. These data are taken from a study of somatic mutations in cytotoxic T cells in rheumatoid arthritis. Trimming took off 4 bases at V and 5 bases at J, with 8 bases between the two ends. CDR3 length: 13 amino acids. CDR1 is WNHNN, CDR2 SYGVQD, per germline (reference sequence). TCRdb's copy holds only in-frame clones and misses some; the assay was immunoSEQ multiplex PCR. The table lists about 14,000 clones, 77% of them singletons. This TCR came from an adult with rheumatoid arthritis. Sequences were obtained from CD8+ T cells sorted from blood. The chain links TRBV10-1 to TRBJ1-4; D remains unclear. The CDR3 reads CASSAQQNEKLFF. For the CDR3, the DNA is TGCGCCAGCAGTGCTCAGCAGAATGAAAAACTGTTTTTT.